This T cell receptor (beta chain) originates from a study of T cell responses to AZD1222 COVID-19 vaccine (dated by TCRdb to the early 2020s). As for the study more broadly: AZD1222 recipients with second doses at about 4 weeks or about 12 weeks were pooled, because spike-specific TCR depth and breadth did not differ between schedules. TCR sequencing covered 230 or so trial participants: some 210 given two doses of AZD1222 and about 26 given two doses of MenACWY control vaccine. Trial participants were enrolled into age subgroups of 18-55, 56-69 and 70-plus years, which contained 148, 28 and 57 TCR-sequenced participants, respectively. Findings and caveats that apply to the study as a whole: Because no day 14 peak-response samples were available, repertoires were characterized only after the peak T cell response. Reportedly, almost half of the unique spike-specific TCRs recognized epitopes lying outside the regions that are mutated in the B.1.351 and B.1.1.7 variants. The whole spike protein was spanned by vaccine-associated CD4 TCRs, and dominant responses were seen in regions 160-218 and 743-854. After two AZD1222 doses, spike-specific TCR breadth and depth were significantly higher than at day 0 and than in MenACWY recipients. Participants were mostly white British and included more females than males, and it was suggested by the authors that clonal diversity may have been underestimated. In the small 56-69-year group, the increase in depth fell short of significance, most likely because of low power. Conclusions about previously exposed vaccinees were limited because only five to seven AZD1222 recipients were SARS-CoV-2 seropositive at baseline.

This sample's time point label indicates: baseline before first vaccination. The vaccinee samples were drawn from two UK trials, COV001 and COV002, one of which was a single-blind randomized controlled phase 2/3 trial testing AZD1222 (ChAdOx1 nCoV-19) in healthy adults. For TCRbeta chain sequencing, PBMC samples from trial participants were taken at day 0 and at day 28 after the second dose. The CDR3 regions of human TCRbeta chains were subjected to immunosequencing. The source study handled its data this way. TCRs in the repertoires were matched against a reference library of SARS-CoV-2-specific TCRs that had been generated with the MIRA antigen-specificity platform. Breadth was defined as the fraction of unique TCRs that were SARS-CoV-2-associated. Depth was defined as the fraction of total T cells that were SARS-CoV-2-associated. Using the MIRA data, every spike-specific TCR was mapped to the spike region that the TCR reacted to and assigned to either a CD4 or a CD8 class. Log10-transformed breadth and depth values were compared by one-way ANOVA with Sidak's multiple comparisons tests. TCRdb's version of the immuneACCESS table is confined to in-frame rearrangements and falls short of the full clone set. An unresolved V gene accounts for under half of the shortfall where checked; the remainder is of unknown origin. V and J calls and clone size are given by that table; D and trimming were obtained from the DNA. This sample has about 92,000 clones in its table, and approximately 90% of those were observed once. Around 8% of the sample is in the top ten clones.

As for this clone: Which antigen it targets is not known. No base-level quality is on record; no much larger clone is a single base apart.

CDR1 and CDR2 are drawn from the germline V gene (reference sequence): MNHNY, SVGAGI. The CDR3 numbers 15 residues from cysteine through phenylalanine. The retained sequence is limited to the CDR3, 45 bases, with the frame set at the first base. V was cut back by 0 bases and J by 2 bases, leaving a gap of 8 bases between them. The chain was built from TRBV6-6 and TRBJ1-3, with the D gene not confidently named. The sequencing here drew on peripheral blood, taken on day 0 of AZD1222 vaccination. The sequence was collected from an adult in good health. The CDR3 has the sequence CASSYSEGTGNTIYF. The nucleotide sequence is TGTGCCAGCAGTTACTCGGAGGGAACTGGAAACACCATATATTTT.